This T cell receptor (beta chain) was observed in a study of CD8 T cells in ankylosing spondylitis. Preparation of TCR beta libraries was done by quantitative 5'-RACE with molecular barcodes. TCRdb redid the calling of the 5' RACE reads with MiXCR, one entry per CDR3 protein. The top ten clones hold about 3.7% of a sample with just over 300,000 distinct CDR3 sequences, less than 25% of them seen once. Study-wide findings and caveats: Reports say disease-linked clones showed up significantly more in matched ankylosing spondylitis synovial fluid. Apparently characteristic of ankylosing spondylitis blood was a TCR beta motif (eight highly homologous variants). The authors found the disease-linked clones to be CD8+ and relatively rare in peripheral blood.

About this clonotype itself: Its matching antigen is unknown.

The sample taken for sequencing was blood, either unsorted or a sorted T cell fraction (not recorded which). The clonotype comes from a female donor with ankylosing spondylitis or in good health (not recorded which).

The CDR3 sequence is CASSLVSLAGGEQFF. The CDR3 DNA is TGTGCCAGCAGCTTAGTATCACTAGCGGGAGGCGAGCAGTTCTTC. The chain couples TRBV7-9 to TRBJ2-1; TRBD2 matches at 12 bases. CDR3 size: 15 residues. Per the germline V gene, CDR1 is SEHNR and CDR2 is FQNEAQ (reference sequence). The V and J ends lost 1 base and 10 bases, in that order; junction bases with no gene match: 5.